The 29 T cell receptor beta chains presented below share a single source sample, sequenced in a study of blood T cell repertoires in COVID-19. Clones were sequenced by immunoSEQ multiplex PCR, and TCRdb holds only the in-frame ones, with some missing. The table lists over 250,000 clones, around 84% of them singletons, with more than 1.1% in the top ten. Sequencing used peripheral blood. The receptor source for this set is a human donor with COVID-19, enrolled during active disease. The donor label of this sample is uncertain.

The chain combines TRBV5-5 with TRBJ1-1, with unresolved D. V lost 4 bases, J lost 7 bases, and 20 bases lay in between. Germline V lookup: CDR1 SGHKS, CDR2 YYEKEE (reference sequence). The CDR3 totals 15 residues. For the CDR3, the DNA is TGTGCCAGCAGCCCGGTCGCGGACCTGGAGGGTGAAGCTTTCTTT. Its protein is CASSPVADLEGEAFF.

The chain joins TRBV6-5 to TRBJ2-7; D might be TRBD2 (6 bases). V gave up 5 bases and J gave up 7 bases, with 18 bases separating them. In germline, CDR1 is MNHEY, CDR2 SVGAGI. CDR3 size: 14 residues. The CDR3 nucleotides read TGTGCCAGCAGTACCACCCGGGACTTAGGGGAGCAGTACTTC. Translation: CASSTTRDLGEQYF.

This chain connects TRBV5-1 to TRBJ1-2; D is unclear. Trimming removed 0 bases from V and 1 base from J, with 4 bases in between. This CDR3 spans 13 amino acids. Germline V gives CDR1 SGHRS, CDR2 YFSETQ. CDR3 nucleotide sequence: TGCGCCAGCAGCTTGGTAGTTAACTATGGCTACACCTTC. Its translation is CASSLVVNYGYTF.

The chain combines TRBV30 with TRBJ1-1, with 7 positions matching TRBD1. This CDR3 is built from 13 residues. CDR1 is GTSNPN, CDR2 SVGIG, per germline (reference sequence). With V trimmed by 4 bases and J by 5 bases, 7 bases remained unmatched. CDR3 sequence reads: CAWTQTGITEAFF. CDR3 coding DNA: TGTGCCTGGACCCAGACAGGGATAACTGAAGCTTTCTTT.

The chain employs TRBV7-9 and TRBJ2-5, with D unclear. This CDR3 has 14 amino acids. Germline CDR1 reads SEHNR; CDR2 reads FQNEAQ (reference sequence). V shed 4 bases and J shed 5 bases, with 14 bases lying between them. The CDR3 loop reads CASSSSAPAETQYF. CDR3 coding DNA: TGTGCCAGCAGCTCGAGCGCTCCGGCGGAGACCCAGTACTTC.

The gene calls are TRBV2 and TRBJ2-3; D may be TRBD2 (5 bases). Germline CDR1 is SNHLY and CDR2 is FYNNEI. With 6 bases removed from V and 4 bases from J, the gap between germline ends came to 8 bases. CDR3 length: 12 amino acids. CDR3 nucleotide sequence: TGTGCCAGCAGAGGAGGTTCAGATACGCAGTATTTT. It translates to CASRGGSDTQYF.

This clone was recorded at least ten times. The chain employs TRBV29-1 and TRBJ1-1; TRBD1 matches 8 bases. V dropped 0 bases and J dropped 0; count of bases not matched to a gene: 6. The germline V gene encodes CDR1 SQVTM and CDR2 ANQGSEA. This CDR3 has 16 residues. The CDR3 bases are TGCAGCGTTGAAGATAGGACAGGGTCCGTGAACACTGAAGCTTTCTTT. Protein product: CSVEDRTGSVNTEAFF.

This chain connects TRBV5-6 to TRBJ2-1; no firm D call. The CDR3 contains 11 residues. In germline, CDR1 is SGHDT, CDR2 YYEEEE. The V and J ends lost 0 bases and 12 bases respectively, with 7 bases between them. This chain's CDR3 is CASSLGQGQFF. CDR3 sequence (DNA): TGTGCCAGCAGCTTGGGACAAGGGCAGTTCTTC.

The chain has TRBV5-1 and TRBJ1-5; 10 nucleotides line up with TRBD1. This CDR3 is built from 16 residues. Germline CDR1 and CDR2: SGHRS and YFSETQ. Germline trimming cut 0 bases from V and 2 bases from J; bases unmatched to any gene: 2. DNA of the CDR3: TGCGCCAGCAGCTTGGCCGGGACAGGGGGCAATCAGCCCCAGCATTTT. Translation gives CASSLAGTGGNQPQHF.

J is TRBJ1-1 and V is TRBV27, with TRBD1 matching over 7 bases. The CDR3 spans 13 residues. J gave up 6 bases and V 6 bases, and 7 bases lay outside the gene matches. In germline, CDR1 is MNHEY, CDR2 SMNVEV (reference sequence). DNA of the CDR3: TGTGCCAGCAGCCCACAGGGGTTCGCTGAAGCTTTCTTT. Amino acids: CASSPQGFAEAFF.

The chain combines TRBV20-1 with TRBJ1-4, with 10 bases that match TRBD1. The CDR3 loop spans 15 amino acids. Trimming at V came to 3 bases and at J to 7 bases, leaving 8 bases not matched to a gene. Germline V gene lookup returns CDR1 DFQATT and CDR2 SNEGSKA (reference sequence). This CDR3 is CSASHRDRGGEKLFF. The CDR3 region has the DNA TGCAGTGCTAGTCACAGGGACAGGGGAGGTGAAAAACTGTTTTTT.

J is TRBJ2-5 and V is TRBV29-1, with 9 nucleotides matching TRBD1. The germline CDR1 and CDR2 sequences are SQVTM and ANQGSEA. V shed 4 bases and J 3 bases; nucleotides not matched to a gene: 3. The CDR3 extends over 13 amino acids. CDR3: CSVGGQGEETQYF. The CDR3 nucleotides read TGCAGCGTTGGGGGACAGGGAGAAGAGACCCAGTACTTC.

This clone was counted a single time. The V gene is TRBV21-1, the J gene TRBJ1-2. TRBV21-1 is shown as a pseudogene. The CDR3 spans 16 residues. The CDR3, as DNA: TGTGCCAGCTGCGGGGCGGCGGGGGAGGGTTGGTATGGCTACACCTTC. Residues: CASCGAAGEGWYGYTF.

This CDR3 reads CASSFVGLAGAEQFF. The CDR3, as DNA: TGTGCCAGCAGCTTCGTAGGACTAGCGGGGGCCGAGCAGTTCTTC. The chain uses TRBV7-2 and TRBJ2-1, with TRBD2 matching 13 bases. CDR1 and CDR2 (germline): SGHTA, FQGNSA. V trimming: 3 bases; J trimming: 10 bases; junction bases outside the gene matches: 6. The CDR3 is 15 residues long. Based on the CDR3 plus reference TRBV7-2 and TRBJ2-1, the full variable domain is GAGVSQSPSNKVTEKGKDVELRCDPISGHTALYWYRQSLGQGLEFLIYFQGNSAPDKSGLPSDRFSAERTGGSVSTLTIQRTQQEDSAVYLCASSFVGLAGAEQFFGPGTRLTVL.

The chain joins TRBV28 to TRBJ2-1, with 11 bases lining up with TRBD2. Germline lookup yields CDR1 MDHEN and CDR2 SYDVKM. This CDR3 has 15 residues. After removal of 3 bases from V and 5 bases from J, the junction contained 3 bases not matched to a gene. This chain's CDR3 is CASSLLGLADNEQFF. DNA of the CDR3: TGTGCCAGCAGTTTGTTGGGACTAGCGGACAATGAGCAGTTCTTC.

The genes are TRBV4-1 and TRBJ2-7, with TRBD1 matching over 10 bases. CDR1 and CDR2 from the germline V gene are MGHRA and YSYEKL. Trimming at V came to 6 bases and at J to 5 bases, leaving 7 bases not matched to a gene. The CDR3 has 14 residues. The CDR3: CASSRGQGSNEQYF. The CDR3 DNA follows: TGCGCCAGCAGTCGGGGACAGGGGTCGAACGAGCAGTACTTC.

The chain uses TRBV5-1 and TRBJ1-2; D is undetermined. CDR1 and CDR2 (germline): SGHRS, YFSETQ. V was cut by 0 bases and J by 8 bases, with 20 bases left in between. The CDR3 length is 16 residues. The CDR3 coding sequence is TGCGCCAGCAGCTTGGACCTACTACTCGGACGGGAAGGCTACACCTTC. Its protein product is CASSLDLLLGREGYTF.

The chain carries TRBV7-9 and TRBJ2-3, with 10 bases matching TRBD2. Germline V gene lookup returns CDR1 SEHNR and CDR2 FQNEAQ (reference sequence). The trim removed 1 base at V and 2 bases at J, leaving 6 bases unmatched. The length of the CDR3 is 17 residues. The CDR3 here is CASSLGLAGYITDTQYF. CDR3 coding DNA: TGTGCCAGCAGCTTAGGACTAGCGGGCTATATCACAGATACGCAGTATTTT.

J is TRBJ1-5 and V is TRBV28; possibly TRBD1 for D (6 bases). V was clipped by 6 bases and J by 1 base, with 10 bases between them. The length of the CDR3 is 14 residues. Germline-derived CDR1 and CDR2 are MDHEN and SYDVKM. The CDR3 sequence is CASRPTGSNQPQHF. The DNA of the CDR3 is TGTGCCAGCAGACCAACAGGGAGCAATCAGCCCCAGCATTTT. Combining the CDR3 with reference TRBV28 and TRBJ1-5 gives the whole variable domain DVKVTQSSRYLVKRTGEKVFLECVQDMDHENMFWYRQDPGLGLRLIYFSYDVKMKEKGDIPEGYSVSREKKERFSLILESASTNQTSMYLCASRPTGSNQPQHFGDGTRLSIL.

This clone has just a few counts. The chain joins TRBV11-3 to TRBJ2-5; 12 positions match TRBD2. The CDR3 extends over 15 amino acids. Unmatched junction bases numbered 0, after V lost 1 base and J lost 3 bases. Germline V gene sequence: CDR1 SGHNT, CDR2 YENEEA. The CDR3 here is CASSLGTSGEETQYF. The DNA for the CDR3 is TGTGCCAGCAGCTTAGGGACTAGCGGGGAAGAGACCCAGTACTTC.

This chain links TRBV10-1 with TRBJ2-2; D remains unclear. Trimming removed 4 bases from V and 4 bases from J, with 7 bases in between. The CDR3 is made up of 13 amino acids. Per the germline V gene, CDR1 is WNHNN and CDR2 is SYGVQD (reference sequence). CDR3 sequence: CASSAPSTGELFF. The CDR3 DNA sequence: TGCGCCAGCAGTGCCCCTTCCACCGGGGAGCTGTTTTTT.

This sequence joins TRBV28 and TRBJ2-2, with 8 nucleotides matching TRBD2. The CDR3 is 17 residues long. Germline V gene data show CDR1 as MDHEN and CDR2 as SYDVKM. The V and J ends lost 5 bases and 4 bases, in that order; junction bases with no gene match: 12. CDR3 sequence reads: CASSRPGGRDFTGELFF. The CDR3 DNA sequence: TGTGCCAGCAGTCGCCCGGGGGGGAGAGACTTCACCGGGGAGCTGTTTTTT.

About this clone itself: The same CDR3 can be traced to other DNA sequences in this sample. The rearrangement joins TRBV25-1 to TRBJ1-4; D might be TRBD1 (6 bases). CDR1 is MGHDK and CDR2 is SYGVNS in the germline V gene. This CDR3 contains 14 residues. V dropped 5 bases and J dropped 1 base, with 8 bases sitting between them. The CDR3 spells CASSSDRTNEKLFF. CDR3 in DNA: TGTGCCAGCAGTTCGGACAGAACTAATGAAAAACTGTTTTTT.

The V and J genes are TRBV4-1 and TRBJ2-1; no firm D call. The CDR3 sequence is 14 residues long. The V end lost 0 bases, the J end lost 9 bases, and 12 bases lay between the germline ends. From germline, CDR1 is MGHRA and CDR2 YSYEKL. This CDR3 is CASSQESTASEQFF. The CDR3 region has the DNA TGCGCCAGCAGCCAAGAAAGCACAGCCAGTGAGCAGTTCTTC.

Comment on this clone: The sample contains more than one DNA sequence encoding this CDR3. DNA of the CDR3: TGCGCCAGCAGCCTGGGACTAGCGGGAGTGGATGAGCAGTTCTTC. Residues: CASSLGLAGVDEQFF. The chain joins TRBV5-1 to TRBJ2-1; 14 nucleotides line up with TRBD2. The CDR3 is 15 amino acids. Germline CDR1 SGHRS, CDR2 YFSETQ. J gave up 8 bases and V 4 bases, and 5 bases lay outside the gene matches.

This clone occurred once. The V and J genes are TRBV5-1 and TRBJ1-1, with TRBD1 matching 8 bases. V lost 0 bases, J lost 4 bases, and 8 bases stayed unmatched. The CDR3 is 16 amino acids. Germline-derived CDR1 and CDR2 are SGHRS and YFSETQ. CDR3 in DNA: TGCGCCAGCAGCTTGGCCTTGGCAGGGGGCAGCACTGAAGCTTTCTTT. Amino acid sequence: CASSLALAGGSTEAFF.

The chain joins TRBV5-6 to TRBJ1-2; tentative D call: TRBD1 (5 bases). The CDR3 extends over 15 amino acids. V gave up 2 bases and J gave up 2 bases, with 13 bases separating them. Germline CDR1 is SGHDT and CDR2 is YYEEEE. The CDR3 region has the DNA TGTGCCAGCAGCTTAATAGGACAAGGAAACTATGGCTACACCTTC. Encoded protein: CASSLIGQGNYGYTF.

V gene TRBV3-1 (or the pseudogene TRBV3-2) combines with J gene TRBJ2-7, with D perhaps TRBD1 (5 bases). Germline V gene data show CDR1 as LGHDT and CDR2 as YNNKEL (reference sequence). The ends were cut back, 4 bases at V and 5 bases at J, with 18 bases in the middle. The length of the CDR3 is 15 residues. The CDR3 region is CASSPRLGGANEQYF. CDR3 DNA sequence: TGTGCCAGCAGCCCCCGTCTTGGTGGGGCCAACGAGCAGTACTTC.

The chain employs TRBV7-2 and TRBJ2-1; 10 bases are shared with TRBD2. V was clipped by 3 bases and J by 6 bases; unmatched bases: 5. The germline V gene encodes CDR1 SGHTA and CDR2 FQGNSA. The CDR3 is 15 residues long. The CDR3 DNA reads TGTGCCAGCAGCTTGGCGTCTAGCGGGAGCAATGAGCAGTTCTTC. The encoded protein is CASSLASSGSNEQFF. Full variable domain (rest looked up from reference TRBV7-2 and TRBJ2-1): GAGVSQSPSNKVTEKGKDVELRCDPISGHTALYWYRQSLGQGLEFLIYFQGNSAPDKSGLPSDRFSAERTGGSVSTLTIQRTQQEDSAVYLCASSLASSGSNEQFFGPGTRLTVL.